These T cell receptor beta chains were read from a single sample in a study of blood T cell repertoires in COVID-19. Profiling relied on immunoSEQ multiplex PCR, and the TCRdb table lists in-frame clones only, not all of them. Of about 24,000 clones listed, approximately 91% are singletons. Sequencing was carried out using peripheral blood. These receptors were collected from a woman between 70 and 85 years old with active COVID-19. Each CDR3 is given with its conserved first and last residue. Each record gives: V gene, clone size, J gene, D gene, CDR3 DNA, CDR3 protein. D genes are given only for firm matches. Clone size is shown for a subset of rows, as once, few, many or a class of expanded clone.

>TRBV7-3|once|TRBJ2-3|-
TGTGCCAGCAGCCCCTATGCTAGCGCAGATACGCAGTATTTT
CASSPYASADTQYF
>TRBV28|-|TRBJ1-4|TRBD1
TGTGCCAGCAGTGGGGCGACCGGGACAGAGGGAAAAATGTTTTTT
CASSGATGTEGKMFF
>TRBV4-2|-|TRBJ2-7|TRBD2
TGTGCCAGCAGCCAAGGTTCCCTTAGCGGGGGGGAGTACGAGCAGTACTTC
CASSQGSLSGGEYEQYF
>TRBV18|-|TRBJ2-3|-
TGTGCCAGCTCACCAGTTCTAACACAGAGCGATACGCAGTATTTT
CASSPVLTQSDTQYF
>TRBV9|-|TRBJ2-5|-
TGTGCCAGCAGCGCCCGTGACGGACACCACCAAGAGACCCAGTACTTC
CASSARDGHHQETQYF
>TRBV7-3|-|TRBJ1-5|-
TGTGCCAGCAGCTTATGGGGGGGTCAGCCCCAGCATTTT
CASSLWGGQPQHF
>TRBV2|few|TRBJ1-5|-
TGTGCCAGCAGTGGAGGGCGGGGGCATCAGCCCCAGCATTTT
CASSGGRGHQPQHF
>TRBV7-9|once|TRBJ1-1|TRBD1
TGTGCCAGCAGCTTAAGGGGGCTAGACGAAGCTTTCTTT
CASSLRGLDEAFF
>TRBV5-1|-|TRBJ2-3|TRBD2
TGCGCCAGCAGCTTGCAGACTAGCGGGGGGGCACATACGCAGTATTTT
CASSLQTSGGAHTQYF
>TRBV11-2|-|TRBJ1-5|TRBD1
TGTGCCAGCAGCCGGAGACAGGGCTGGGATCAGCCCCAGCATTTT
CASSRRQGWDQPQHF
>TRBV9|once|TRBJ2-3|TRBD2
TGTGCCAGCAGCGGACACAGCGGGGGGGGGCCTATGGATACGCAGTATTTT
CASSGHSGGGPMDTQYF
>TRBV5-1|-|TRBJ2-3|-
TGCGCCAGCAGCTTCGCGGGAGATACGCAGTATTTT
CASSFAGDTQYF